This TCR beta chain originates from a study of cytomegalovirus exposure and HLA in healthy donors. The PCR used 60 Vbeta and 13 Jbeta primers. Using immunoSEQ multiplex PCR, the repertoire was profiled, and TCRdb retains in-frame clones only, with some absent. This repertoire shows 90,000 to 120,000 clones, around 82% found once; its top ten account for approximately 1.7%. The CDR3 length is 14 residues. Germline CDR1 reads SGDLS; CDR2 reads YYNGEE. Trimming cost V 3 bases and J 1 base, with 9 bases left between them. The chain couples TRBV9 to TRBJ2-3, with D unclear. Sequencing was performed on PBMCs. This clonotype originated in a middle-aged woman in good health and CMV-seronegative. The CDR3 is CASSDPSGTDTQYF. The CDR3 coding sequence is TGTGCCAGCAGCGACCCTTCAGGCACAGATACGCAGTATTTT.